One sample yielded the 25 T cell receptor beta chains listed below, sequenced in a study of glioma-infiltrating T cells. Amplification of TCR alpha and beta CDR3 regions from RNA used iRepertoire nested multiplex PCR. MiXCR was run by TCRdb on the multiplex PCR reads, yielding one entry per CDR3 protein. The top ten hold roughly 15% of the sample, which has roughly 120,000 distinct CDR3 sequences, less than 30% seen once. Source material: glioma tissue, nonneoplastic brain tissue, or PBMCs (not recorded which). These receptors all stem from a human donor with low-grade glioma or glioblastoma, undergoing nonglioma brain surgery, or in good health (not recorded which).

The sample holds many counts of this clonotype. The chain links TRBV6-6 to TRBJ2-5; no firm D call. Germline V gene lookup returns CDR1 MNHNY and CDR2 SVGAGI (reference sequence). V lost 0 bases to trimming and J lost 6 bases, with 14 bases between them. The CDR3 is 15 residues long. CDR3 amino acids: CASSYSKGHGQTQYF. The CDR3 bases are TGTGCCAGCAGTTACTCGAAAGGGCACGGGCAGACCCAGTACTTC.

This clonotype was seen ten or more times. The J gene is TRBJ1-1, the V gene TRBV3-1; 9 bases are a match to TRBD1. Germline trimming cut 3 bases from V and 6 bases from J; bases unmatched to any gene: 2. Germline V lookup: CDR1 LGHDT, CDR2 YNNKEL (reference sequence). The CDR3 covers 13 residues. In DNA form, the CDR3 reads TGTGCCAGCAGCCACAGACAGGGGGCTGAAGCTTTCTTT. Translation gives CASSHRQGAEAFF.

The chain is built from TRBV6-2 or TRBV6-3 and TRBJ2-1, with 12 bases matching TRBD1. J lost 6 bases, V lost 4 bases, and 4 bases had no gene match. From germline, CDR1 is MNHEY and CDR2 SVGEGT. The CDR3 sequence is 15 residues long. CDR3 protein: CASSSGDRGLNEQFF. CDR3 nucleotide sequence: TGTGCCAGCAGTTCCGGGGACAGGGGGCTCAATGAGCAGTTCTTC.

This clonotype was observed at least ten times. The J gene is TRBJ1-1, the V gene TRBV28; D not certain. Trimming took 7 bases from V and 5 from J, leaving 11 bases between them. CDR1 is MDHEN, CDR2 SYDVKM, per germline. This CDR3 has 12 residues. The CDR3 here is CASIAGGTEAFF. CDR3 nucleotides: TGTGCCAGCATCGCAGGTGGGACTGAAGCTTTCTTT.

This clonotype was counted ten times or more. V gene TRBV27 combines with J gene TRBJ2-7; 10 bases align to TRBD2. The CDR3 consists of 14 residues. V shed 3 bases, J shed 4 bases, and the junction held 3 bases outside the gene matches. Looked up from germline, CDR1 is MNHEY and CDR2 is SMNVEV (reference sequence). The CDR3 bases are TGTGCCAGCAGTTTGGAACTAGCGGGGTACGAGCAGTACTTC. This gives the protein CASSLELAGYEQYF.

This clonotype was seen many times. The rearrangement joins TRBV6-2 or TRBV6-3 to TRBJ2-1; D might be TRBD1 (5 bases). The V end lost 0 bases, the J end lost 5 bases, and 17 bases lay between the germline ends. From germline, CDR1 is MNHEY and CDR2 SVGEGT. The CDR3 is made up of 17 amino acids. The CDR3 reads CASSYSPRAERDNEQFF. DNA for the CDR3: TGTGCCAGCAGTTACTCACCCAGGGCCGAAAGGGACAATGAGCAGTTCTTC.

This clonotype was detected many times. V is TRBV27 and J is TRBJ1-3; 8 bases are shared with TRBD1. Trimming at V came to 0 bases and at J to 4 bases, leaving 5 bases not matched to a gene. The CDR3 covers 16 residues. Germline-derived CDR1 and CDR2 are MNHEY and SMNVEV (reference sequence). CDR3 protein: CASSLSVRGRGNTIYF. The CDR3, as DNA: TGTGCCAGCAGTTTATCGGTCAGGGGGCGAGGAAACACCATATATTTT.

This clonotype occurred a few times. The chain recombines TRBV7-2 with TRBJ2-3, with 8 bases lining up with TRBD2. In germline, CDR1 is SGHTA, CDR2 FQGNSA. Germline trimming cut 6 bases from V and 5 bases from J; bases unmatched to any gene: 31. This CDR3 contains 22 residues. The CDR3 DNA is TGTGCCAGCAGTCGCCCCGGTGCACGAGCGGGAGTTTATCAGGGGTCGCAAGATACGCAGTATTTT. It yields the protein CASSRPGARAGVYQGSQDTQYF.

The V gene is TRBV14, the J gene TRBJ1-2, with D hard to call. CDR3 length equals 13 residues. The V end was cut by 0 bases, the J end by 4 bases, with 6 bases between. Germline V gene sequence: CDR1 SGHDN, CDR2 FVKESK. The CDR3 coding sequence is TGTGCCAGCAGCCAAGACAGATCCTATGGCTACACCTTC. As protein: CASSQDRSYGYTF.

This clonotype was detected ten times or more. The chain links TRBV6-1 to TRBJ1-1; the D is unclear. Germline CDR1 is MNHNS and CDR2 is SASEGT. The CDR3 is 13 amino acids. V lost 6 bases, J lost 6 bases, and 14 bases lay in between. Written as DNA, the CDR3 is TGTGCCAGCAGCACGCTTCGTGGCGCTGAAGCTTTCTTT. The encoded protein is CASSTLRGAEAFF.

This clonotype was counted ten times or more. This chain connects TRBV7-2 to TRBJ1-5; D not resolved. Germline V gene sequence: CDR1 SGHTA, CDR2 FQGNSA. The V end was cut by 5 bases, the J end by 1 base, with 6 bases between. The CDR3 is 13 amino acids. This CDR3 is CASSPQSNQPQHF. Here the CDR3 DNA reads TGTGCCAGCAGCCCCCAAAGCAATCAGCCCCAGCATTTT. Supplemented by reference TRBV7-2 and TRBJ1-5, the full variable domain reads GAGVSQSPSNKVTEKGKDVELRCDPISGHTALYWYRQSLGQGLEFLIYFQGNSAPDKSGLPSDRFSAERTGGSVSTLTIQRTQQEDSAVYLCASSPQSNQPQHFGDGTRLSIL.

Ten or more counts support this clonotype. The CDR3, as DNA: TGTGCCAGCAGTGAAGGTAGGGATCAGCCCCAGCATTTT. It yields the protein CASSEGRDQPQHF. The rearrangement joins TRBV2 to TRBJ1-5, with D uncertain. V was pared by 1 base and J by 5 bases, with 6 bases between. The CDR3 sequence is 13 residues long. The germline V gene has CDR1 SNHLY and CDR2 FYNNEI.

Comments on this clonotype: A read error is possible here, since a much larger clone lies one base away. The V and J genes are TRBV19 and TRBJ1-3; D is unresolved. Between the trimmed V and J ends, which lost 3 bases and 4 bases, there was a span of 13 bases. The germline CDR1 and CDR2 sequences are LNHDA and SQIVND (reference sequence). CDR3 length equals 15 residues. For the CDR3, the DNA is TGTGCCAGTAGTATGGAGGCGGCGTCAGGAAACACCATATATTTT. This sequence encodes CASSMEAASGNTIYF.

The chain employs TRBV29-1 and TRBJ2-7, with D uncertain. Germline V gene lookup returns CDR1 SQVTM and CDR2 ANQGSEA. The V and J ends lost 6 bases and 1 base respectively, with 7 bases between them. This CDR3 contains 11 residues. The DNA of the CDR3 is TGCAGCGTCGCCGATTCCTACGAGCAGTACTTC. This gives the protein CSVADSYEQYF.

The chain is built from TRBV20-1 and TRBJ2-3; the match to TRBD2 covers 9 bases. Unmatched junction bases numbered 15, after V lost 1 base and J lost 10 bases. CDR3 length: 16 residues. Germline V gene sequence: CDR1 DFQATT, CDR2 SNEGSKA (reference sequence). CDR3 sequence (DNA): TGCAGTGCTAGAGGTCTCCATAGCGGGAGACTGGATGCGCAGTATTTT. Translating it yields CSARGLHSGRLDAQYF.

Many counts were recorded for this clonotype. V is TRBV5-5 and J is TRBJ2-3; maybe TRBD2 (5 bases). This CDR3 contains 14 residues. Trimming took off 5 bases at V and 0 bases at J, with 10 bases between the two ends. Germline CDR1 SGHKS, CDR2 YYEKEE (reference sequence). The CDR3 loop reads CASRGSVSTDTQYF. As DNA, the CDR3 is TGTGCCAGCAGAGGTAGCGTAAGCACAGATACGCAGTATTTT.

This clonotype was counted ten times or more. CDR3 residues: CASSLRGAQRGNTIYF. CDR3 DNA: TGTGCCAGCAGCTTACGCGGGGCCCAAAGGGGAAACACCATATATTTT. The chain employs TRBV7-9 and TRBJ1-3, with D possibly TRBD1 on 5 matching bases. The CDR3 totals 16 residues. Trimming removed 2 bases at V and 4 bases at J, with 15 bases between. Germline-derived CDR1 and CDR2 are SEHNR and FQNEAQ (reference sequence).

The CDR3 sequence: CASSAGTSGNSETQYF. As DNA, the CDR3 is TGTGCCAGCAGCGCCGGGACTAGCGGGAATTCGGAGACCCAGTACTTC. The chain links TRBV9 to TRBJ2-5; TRBD2 agrees at 13 bases. The CDR3 totals 16 residues. V was clipped by 3 bases and J by 5 bases; unmatched bases: 7. CDR1 is SGDLS and CDR2 is YYNGEE in the germline V gene. The full variable domain, in which reference TRBV9 and TRBJ2-5 provide the parts outside the CDR3, is DSGVTQTPKHLITATGQRVTLRCSPRSGDLSVYWYQQSLDQGLQFLIQYYNGEERAKGNILERFSAQQFPDLHSELNLSSLELGDSALYFCASSAGTSGNSETQYFGPGTRLLVL.

This clonotype has ten or more counts. The rearrangement uses TRBV10-3 and TRBJ2-3, with 8 bases identical to TRBD2. There are 15 residues in the CDR3. The junction had 5 bases not matched to a gene; V was cut back by 6 bases and J by 0 bases. The V gene's germline CDR1 is ENHRY and CDR2 SYGVKD. CDR3 region: CAIRSSGPSTDTQYF. The CDR3 region has the DNA TGTGCCATCAGATCTAGCGGGCCTAGCACAGATACGCAGTATTTT.

This clonotype was seen many times. V and J are TRBV20-1 and TRBJ2-7, with D possibly matching TRBD2 (5 bases). The germline V and J ends were trimmed by 0 bases and 2 bases, with 11 bases remaining between them. Germline CDR1 and CDR2: DFQATT and SNEGSKA (reference sequence). This CDR3 is built from 14 residues. Written as DNA, the CDR3 is TGCAGTGCTAGAGACGCTAGCTTCACCTACGAGCAGTACTTC. It is translated as CSARDASFTYEQYF.

This clonotype was seen repeatedly, ten times or more. The V call is TRBV15, the J call TRBJ1-1; D gene unclear. Germline V gene sequence: CDR1 LNHNV, CDR2 YYDKDF (reference sequence). The CDR3 extends over 14 amino acids. V was pared by 0 bases and J by 1 base, with 6 bases between. The CDR3 sequence is CATSRDPKNTEAFF. CDR3 DNA sequence: TGTGCCACCAGCAGAGACCCCAAGAACACTGAAGCTTTCTTT.

This clonotype was observed at least ten times. The V gene is TRBV7-2, the J gene TRBJ2-5; 13 bases are a match to TRBD2. The CDR3 loop spans 18 amino acids. V shed 1 base and J 4 bases; nucleotides not matched to a gene: 9. CDR1 is SGHTA and CDR2 is FQGNSA in the germline V gene. The CDR3 sequence is CASSLVGTSGRARETQYF. CDR3 bases: TGTGCCAGCAGCTTAGTCGGTACTAGCGGGAGGGCCAGAGAGACCCAGTACTTC. Using reference TRBV7-2 and TRBJ2-5 for the parts outside the CDR3, the full variable domain is GAGVSQSPSNKVTEKGKDVELRCDPISGHTALYWYRQSLGQGLEFLIYFQGNSAPDKSGLPSDRFSAERTGGSVSTLTIQRTQQEDSAVYLCASSLVGTSGRARETQYFGPGTRLLVL.

This clonotype has just a few counts. V gene TRBV9 combines with J gene TRBJ1-2, with a weak D call TRBD1 (6 bases). This CDR3 is built from 13 residues. Germline lookup yields CDR1 SGDLS and CDR2 YYNGEE. Trimming took 3 bases from V and 8 from J, leaving 14 bases between them. In DNA form, the CDR3 reads TGTGCCAGCAGCGCCGAGGGGGGAAACGGCTACACCTTC. It specifies CASSAEGGNGYTF.

This clonotype was counted at least ten times. This chain connects TRBV29-1 to TRBJ2-3, with D possibly being TRBD1 (6 bases). The CDR3 has 13 residues. CDR1 SQVTM and CDR2 ANQGSEA come from the germline V gene. Trimming shortened V by 3 bases and J by 0 bases, and 7 bases separated the two germline ends. The CDR3 sequence: CSVDRGSTDTQYF. In nucleotides, the CDR3 is TGCAGCGTTGACAGGGGTAGCACAGATACGCAGTATTTT.

This clonotype was seen repeatedly, ten times or more. The chain is built from TRBV19 and TRBJ1-5; 7 bases fit TRBD1. The CDR3 spans 15 residues. V was clipped by 1 base and J by 3 bases; unmatched bases: 3. From germline, CDR1 is LNHDA and CDR2 SQIVND (reference sequence). The CDR3 DNA reads as TGTGCCAGTAGTATAGGGGACAGTTACAATCAGCCCCAGCATTTT. It translates to CASSIGDSYNQPQHF. Supplemented by reference TRBV19 and TRBJ1-5, the full variable domain reads DGGITQSPKYLFRKEGQNVTLSCEQNLNHDAMYWYRQDPGQGLRLIYYSQIVNDFQKGDIAEGYSVSREKKESFPLTVTSAQKNPTAFYLCASSIGDSYNQPQHFGDGTRLSIL.